This T cell receptor beta chain is from a study of blood T cell repertoires in COVID-19. Study information: Some COVID-19 samples were acute and others convalescent; all came from the United States, Italy and Spain.

Trimming at V came to 6 bases and at J to 5 bases, leaving 3 bases not matched to a gene. The CDR3 spans 13 residues. Germline CDR1 MNHEY, CDR2 SVGAGI. As processed by the authors: The assay estimated nucleated cells by amplifying reference gene primers. Assay used: immunoSEQ multiplex PCR; TCRdb lists only in-frame clones, some missing. Clone size and V and J calls were adopted from that table, with D and trimming inferred from the DNA. Of around 190,000 clones in the sample, approximately 90% were seen once. Adults between about 18 and 95 years of age took part from approximately 24 US areas. The count of this clone is one.

The rearrangement joins TRBV6-5 to TRBJ2-2; 7 bases map to TRBD1. The TCR was taken from a man younger than 35 with acute COVID-19. The sample was PBMCs or T cells enriched from blood (not recorded which). The CDR3 protein is CASRQQGTGELFF. CDR3 DNA: TGTGCCAGCAGACAACAGGGGACCGGGGAGCTGTTTTTT.